The 26 T cell receptor beta chains given below trace back to one sample, sequenced in a study of CD8+ T cells in alopecia areata. It was cDNA, reverse transcribed from extracted RNA, that served as the sequencing template. Assay: immunoSEQ multiplex PCR; the TCRdb copy retains only in-frame clones and omits some. The sample lists 85,000 to 110,000 clones, 65% to 90% occurring once. Sample treatment: oral pan-JAK inhibitor, 5-10 mg twice daily. Sequencing was performed on CD8+ T cells sorted from blood, taken at approximately week 34, from a patient treated with tofacitinib. These receptors originate from a human donor with alopecia areata.

This clone was picked up one time. The gene calls are TRBV6-5 and TRBJ2-7; D possibly corresponds to TRBD2 (5 bases). The V gene lost 6 bases and the J gene lost 6 bases, with 12 bases spanning the gap. Germline V CDR1 and CDR2: MNHEY, SVGAGI. The CDR3 spans 12 residues. DNA of the CDR3: TGTGCCAGCAGCGCTGGGAGCTTCGAGCAGTACTTC. Translation gives CASSAGSFEQYF.

The chain links TRBV7-6 to TRBJ1-5; 9 nucleotides agree with TRBD1. V shed 4 bases and J 7 bases; nucleotides not matched to a gene: 5. The CDR3 has 14 amino acids. The germline V gene encodes CDR1 SGHVS and CDR2 FNYEAQ. The CDR3 coding sequence is TGTGCCAGCAGCTCCGACAGGGGGTTCCAGCCCCAGCATTTT. It translates to CASSSDRGFQPQHF.

V and J are TRBV7-9 and TRBJ1-2, with TRBD1 as a possible D gene (6 bases). With 5 bases removed from V and 2 bases from J, the gap between germline ends came to 12 bases. The CDR3 is made up of 14 amino acids. CDR1 is SEHNR, CDR2 FQNEAQ, per germline (reference sequence). In DNA form, the CDR3 reads TGTGCCAGCAGCCAAACGGACAGAAACTATGGCTACACCTTC. Translated, it gives CASSQTDRNYGYTF.

The J gene is TRBJ2-3, the V gene TRBV7-6; TRBD1 agrees at 9 bases. V shed 6 bases and J 3 bases; nucleotides not matched to a gene: 7. The CDR3 has 15 residues. From germline, CDR1 is SGHVS and CDR2 FNYEAQ. This chain's CDR3 is CASRSRTGVTDTQYF. CDR3 nucleotide sequence: TGTGCCAGCAGATCAAGGACAGGGGTAACAGATACGCAGTATTTT.

V usage is TRBV6-5 and J usage is TRBJ1-1, with D hard to call. CDR1 and CDR2 (germline): MNHEY, SVGAGI. This CDR3 region has 12 residues. Deletions cut 6 bases from V and 4 bases from J, with 9 bases between. The CDR3 sequence is CASRRLSTEAFF. CDR3 nucleotides: TGTGCCAGCAGACGACTGTCCACTGAAGCTTTCTTT.

The sample holds a few counts of this clone. The chain uses TRBV27 and TRBJ2-7; 7 nucleotides agree with TRBD2. Germline V gene data show CDR1 as MNHEY and CDR2 as SMNVEV (reference sequence). V lost 3 bases and J lost 3; bases outside the gene matches: 8. The CDR3 extends over 15 amino acids. The CDR3 DNA sequence: TGTGCCAGCAGTTTGACCGGGGGGATTGGCTACGAGCAGTACTTC. Its translation: CASSLTGGIGYEQYF.

This chain links TRBV11-2 with TRBJ2-7; D assignment may be TRBD1 or TRBD2 (5 bases each). V gave up 0 bases and J gave up 1 base, with 10 bases separating them. The CDR3 covers 15 residues. From germline, CDR1 is SGHAT and CDR2 FQNNGV. The chain's CDR3 is CASSLEAGSSYEQYF. As DNA, the CDR3 is TGTGCCAGCAGCTTAGAGGCAGGGAGTTCCTACGAGCAGTACTTC. The whole variable domain, remainder taken from reference TRBV11-2 and TRBJ2-7, is EAGVAQSPRYKIIEKRQSVAFWCNPISGHATLYWYQQILGQGPKLLIQFQNNGVVDDSQLPKDRFSAERLKGVDSTLKIQPAKLEDSAVYLCASSLEAGSSYEQYFGPGTRLTVT.

J is TRBJ1-3 and V is TRBV7-8; D may be TRBD1 (5 bases). Trimming left V 7 bases short and J 2 bases short, with 15 bases between. The CDR3 contains 15 residues. The germline CDR1 and CDR2 sequences are SGHVS and FQNEAQ. CDR3 sequence: CASTPYRGTGNTIYF. DNA of the CDR3: TGTGCCAGCACCCCATATAGGGGAACTGGAAACACCATATATTTT.

This clone was counted only a few times. The chain carries TRBV29-1 and TRBJ2-7, with 7 bases lining up with TRBD1. The length of the CDR3 is 12 residues. The V segment lost 6 bases and the J segment 5 bases; nucleotides outside the gene matches: 7. Germline V gives CDR1 SQVTM, CDR2 ANQGSEA. This CDR3 is CSVEQGSHEQYF. CDR3 in DNA: TGCAGCGTCGAACAGGGGAGCCACGAGCAGTACTTC.

The chain is built from TRBV29-1 and TRBJ1-1, with D unresolved. V shed 0 bases and J shed 4 bases, with 12 bases lying between them. Germline V gene data show CDR1 as SQVTM and CDR2 as ANQGSEA. The CDR3 sequence is 14 residues long. Here the CDR3 DNA reads TGCAGCGTTGAAGAAATAGGGCTTTTCACTGAAGCTTTCTTT. It codes for CSVEEIGLFTEAFF.

This clone was seen once. The chain carries TRBV7-2 and TRBJ2-1; tentative D call: TRBD1 (6 bases). With 2 bases removed from V and 6 bases from J, the gap between germline ends came to 17 bases. Germline-derived CDR1 and CDR2 are SGHTA and FQGNSA. CDR3 length: 16 residues. DNA of the CDR3: TGTGCCAGCAGCTTATTTTGGGACATACTTTTCAATGAGCAGTTCTTC. This sequence encodes CASSLFWDILFNEQFF.

The chain employs TRBV5-4 and TRBJ2-3; D is uncertain. V was cut by 2 bases and J by 4 bases, with 5 bases left in between. The CDR3 spans 12 residues. In germline, CDR1 is SGHNT, CDR2 YYREEE (reference sequence). This CDR3 is CASSFGSDTQYF. CDR3 sequence (DNA): TGTGCCAGCAGCTTTGGTTCAGATACGCAGTATTTT.

A word on this clone: The sample contains more than one DNA sequence encoding this CDR3. The chain carries TRBV4-1 and TRBJ2-7; D tentatively fits TRBD1 or TRBD2 (5 bases each). V lost 0 bases and J 6 bases, leaving 6 bases between the germline ends. The CDR3 has 12 amino acids. Germline CDR1 reads MGHRA; CDR2 reads YSYEKL. CDR3 amino acids: CASSQDGTEQYF. The CDR3 DNA sequence: TGCGCCAGCAGCCAAGATGGGACCGAGCAGTACTTC.

This clone has more than one count but fewer than ten. The chain combines TRBV4-2 with TRBJ2-5; D might be TRBD2 (5 bases). Trimming took 0 bases from V and 5 from J, leaving 7 bases between them. The germline CDR1 and CDR2 sequences are LGHNA and YNFKEQ. The CDR3 runs to 13 residues. CDR3 in amino acids: CASSQEPGETQYF. CDR3 in DNA: TGTGCCAGCAGCCAAGAACCGGGGGAGACCCAGTACTTC.

The chain combines TRBV6-1 with TRBJ2-7; D may be TRBD1 (6 bases). Germline loops: CDR1 MNHNS, CDR2 SASEGT. CDR3 length equals 14 residues. V was trimmed by 5 bases and J by 2 bases, leaving 13 bases between them. DNA of the CDR3: TGTGCCAGCAGTACAGGGTTGATGACCTACGAGCAGTACTTC. This translates into CASSTGLMTYEQYF.

The J gene is TRBJ1-2, the V gene TRBV7-9; D uncertain. The V end was cut by 5 bases, the J end by 6 bases, with 13 bases between. Germline CDR1 is SEHNR and CDR2 is FQNEAQ (reference sequence). The CDR3 spans 13 residues. The CDR3 sequence: CASSTDGLHGYTF. The CDR3 coding sequence is TGTGCCAGCAGCACCGACGGATTACATGGCTACACCTTC. Variable domain in full (rest from reference TRBV7-9 and TRBJ1-2): DTGVSQNPRHKITKRGQNVTFRCDPISEHNRLYWYRQTLGQGPEFLTYFQNEAQLEKSRLLSDRFSAERPKGSFSTLEIQRTEQGDSAMYLCASSTDGLHGYTFGSGTRLTVV.

The chain recombines TRBV29-1 with TRBJ1-2, with unresolved D. The CDR3 is 12 amino acids. Per the germline V gene, CDR1 is SQVTM and CDR2 is ANQGSEA. The V gene lost 1 base and the J gene lost 6 bases, with 9 bases spanning the gap. In nucleotides, the CDR3 is TGCAGCGTTGAAGGGCAGGAGGATGGCTACACCTTC. It encodes CSVEGQEDGYTF. The full variable domain, with the rest looked up from reference TRBV29-1 and TRBJ1-2, is SAVISQKPSRDICQRGTSLTIQCQVDSQVTMMFWYRQQPGQSLTLIATANQGSEATYESGFVIDKFPISRPNLTFSTLTVSNMSPEDSSIYLCSVEGQEDGYTFGSGTRLTVV.

The gene calls are TRBV6-5 and TRBJ2-7; possible D gene TRBD1, 6 bases. This CDR3 has 13 residues. CDR1 and CDR2 (germline): MNHEY, SVGAGI. The V end was cut by 10 bases, the J end by 7 bases, with 20 bases between. Here the CDR3 DNA reads TGTGCCACCGCCCTGCTGGGGGCGCGGGAGCAGTACTTC. This encodes CATALLGAREQYF.

The chain is built from TRBV5-6 and TRBJ2-7; TRBD1 is a possible D gene (6 bases). Trimming shortened V by 0 bases and J by 3 bases, and 10 bases separated the two germline ends. This CDR3 has 14 residues. CDR1 and CDR2 (germline): SGHDT, YYEEEE. The CDR3 reads CASSLVAGVYEQYF. The CDR3 DNA reads as TGTGCCAGCAGCTTGGTTGCAGGGGTCTACGAGCAGTACTTC.

The CDR3 loop is CASSGNSYEQYF. The CDR3 DNA is TGTGCCAGCAGCGGTAATTCCTACGAGCAGTACTTC. The chain joins TRBV5-6 to TRBJ2-5; D not certain. With the DNA end fitting TRBJ2-7 better, the J assignment may be wrong. The CDR3 has 12 amino acids. Germline V gene data show CDR1 as SGHDT and CDR2 as YYEEEE.

The chain uses TRBV30 and TRBJ1-2; D is perhaps TRBD1 (6 bases). The V gene's germline CDR1 is GTSNPN and CDR2 SVGIG (reference sequence). Trimming shortened V by 5 bases and J by 4 bases, and 20 bases separated the two germline ends. The CDR3 covers 15 residues. CDR3 DNA: TGTGCCTGGGCGATACCGGGACAAACGGGCTATGGCTACACCTTC. It translates to CAWAIPGQTGYGYTF.

The chain employs TRBV27 and TRBJ2-7; no clear D. The V and J ends lost 4 bases and 3 bases respectively, with 10 bases between them. Germline V lookup: CDR1 MNHEY, CDR2 SMNVEV (reference sequence). The CDR3 covers 13 residues. The CDR3 protein is CASSSHQDYEQYF. The CDR3 nucleotides read TGTGCCAGCAGTTCGCACCAGGACTACGAGCAGTACTTC.

This chain links TRBV18 with TRBJ2-3; 10 bases map to TRBD2. J gave up 2 bases and V 0 bases, and 8 bases lay outside the gene matches. This CDR3 is 18 amino acids long. The germline V gene encodes CDR1 KGHSH and CDR2 LQKENI. The CDR3 region is CASSPPIPLAGNTDTQYF. In DNA, the CDR3 is TGTGCCAGCTCACCACCAATCCCACTAGCGGGGAACACAGATACGCAGTATTTT. Complete variable domain (other parts from reference TRBV18 and TRBJ2-3): NAGVMQNPRHLVRRRGQEARLRCSPMKGHSHVYWYRQLPEEGLKFMVYLQKENIIDESGMPKERFSAEFPKEGPSILRIQQVVRGDSAAYFCASSPPIPLAGNTDTQYFGPGTRLTVL.

This chain joins TRBV27 and TRBJ2-3, with D uncertain. Germline V gene data show CDR1 as MNHEY and CDR2 as SMNVEV (reference sequence). V lost 3 bases, J lost 2 bases, and 9 bases lay in between. The CDR3 totals 14 residues. The CDR3 sequence: CASSLSLDTDTQYF. The DNA for the CDR3 is TGTGCCAGCAGTTTGAGTTTAGACACAGATACGCAGTATTTT.

V and J are TRBV19 and TRBJ2-7; weak D call: TRBD1 (6 bases). The length of the CDR3 is 13 residues. Trimming took 4 bases from V and 4 from J, leaving 11 bases between them. The germline V gene has CDR1 LNHDA and CDR2 SQIVND (reference sequence). This chain's CDR3 is CASSTGTSYEQYF. DNA for the CDR3: TGTGCCAGTAGTACGGGGACATCTTACGAGCAGTACTTC.

This clone appeared once. The chain couples TRBV4-1 to TRBJ2-5, with D hard to call. Judging by the DNA end, TRBJ2-7 fits better; the J call may be wrong. The CDR3 is 15 residues long. CDR1 is MGHRA, CDR2 YSYEKL, per germline. CDR3 loop: CASSQDGYSSYEQYF. CDR3 coding DNA: TGCGCCAGCAGCCAAGATGGGTACAGCTCCTACGAGCAGTACTTC.